Below are 12 T cell receptor beta chains sequenced from a single sample in a study of graft-versus-host responses after intestinal transplantation. This table comes from immunoSEQ multiplex PCR, and its TCRdb copy is limited to in-frame clones, with some not included. The sample contains under 45,000 clones, roughly 86% of which appear only once. The sequences come from PBMCs, collected 260 to 270 days after transplant. The source is a human patient who received an intestinal transplant, so some T cells may come from the graft donor.

V and J are TRBV7-8 and TRBJ1-5; D is unclear. Per the germline V gene, CDR1 is SGHVS and CDR2 is FQNEAQ. This CDR3 spans 15 amino acids. V dropped 2 bases and J dropped 0 bases, with 8 bases sitting between them. CDR3 loop: CASSLTDTSNQPQHF. Here the CDR3 DNA reads TGTGCCAGCAGCTTAACCGATACTAGCAATCAGCCCCAGCATTTT.

This clone has more than one count but fewer than ten. The chain links TRBV12-5 to TRBJ2-1; no clear D. The germline CDR1 and CDR2 sequences are LGHNT and FRNRAP. CDR3 length equals 11 residues. Trimming took 4 bases from V and 7 from J, leaving 5 bases between them. CDR3 in amino acids: CASGSGNEQFF. CDR3 in DNA: TGTGCTAGTGGTTCCGGAAATGAGCAGTTCTTC.

This CDR3 reads CASSLLDHDTDTQYF. CDR3 bases: TGTGCCAGCAGCCTACTAGACCACGACACAGATACGCAGTATTTT. The V call is TRBV2, the J call TRBJ2-3; D might be TRBD2 (5 bases). Germline V gene lookup returns CDR1 SNHLY and CDR2 FYNNEI. This CDR3 spans 15 amino acids. Trimming pared 6 bases from V and 2 bases from J, leaving 15 bases between. Together with reference TRBV2 and TRBJ2-3, the CDR3 gives the full variable domain: EPEVTQTPSHQVTQMGQEVILRCVPISNHLYFYWYRQILGQKVEFLVSFYNNEISEKSEIFDDQFSVERPDGSNFTLKIRSTKLEDSAMYFCASSLLDHDTDTQYFGPGTRLTVL.

The chain combines TRBV4-1 with TRBJ1-5; D not certain. Germline loops: CDR1 MGHRA, CDR2 YSYEKL. Deletions cut 0 bases from V and 5 bases from J, with 11 bases between. The CDR3 contains 15 residues. CDR3 coding DNA: TGCGCCAGCAGCCAAGAACCGGGTCTGGATCAGCCCCAGCATTTT. This translates into CASSQEPGLDQPQHF.

V and J are TRBV7-9 and TRBJ1-1, with D possibly being TRBD1 (6 bases). CDR1 is SEHNR and CDR2 is FQNEAQ in the germline V gene (reference sequence). This CDR3 is 14 amino acids long. Deletions cut 5 bases from V and 0 bases from J, with 10 bases between. The CDR3 DNA is TGTGCCAGCAGCAAACAGGGTTTGAACACTGAAGCTTTCTTT. Amino acid sequence: CASSKQGLNTEAFF. The whole variable domain, remainder taken from reference TRBV7-9 and TRBJ1-1, is DTGVSQNPRHKITKRGQNVTFRCDPISEHNRLYWYRQTLGQGPEFLTYFQNEAQLEKSRLLSDRFSAERPKGSFSTLEIQRTEQGDSAMYLCASSKQGLNTEAFFGQGTRLTVV.

V usage is TRBV27 and J usage is TRBJ2-3, with unresolved D. Germline loops: CDR1 MNHEY, CDR2 SMNVEV (reference sequence). V was clipped by 7 bases and J by 1 base, with 12 bases between them. This CDR3 region has 14 residues. CDR3 coding DNA: TGTGCCAGCACGAGGCTGATTGGCACAGATACGCAGTATTTT. Translating it yields CASTRLIGTDTQYF.

The CDR3 bases are TGTGCCAGCAGTGAACTAGCGGGCTCCTACAATGAGCAGTTCTTC. Translated: CASSELAGSYNEQFF. V gene TRBV6-1 combines with J gene TRBJ2-1, with 8 bases that match TRBD2. CDR3 length: 15 residues. The germline gives CDR1 MNHNS, CDR2 SASEGT. Unmatched junction bases numbered 0, after V lost 2 bases and J lost 0 bases.

The table lists this clone with a count of one. The chain employs TRBV7-2 and TRBJ2-2; 7 positions match TRBD1. The CDR3 is made up of 16 amino acids. V gave up 5 bases and J gave up 1 base; unmatched junction bases: 7. From germline, CDR1 is SGHTA and CDR2 FQGNSA. DNA of the CDR3: TGTGCCAGCAGCCCAGCGACAGGGTGGAACACCGGGGAGCTGTTTTTT. It translates to CASSPATGWNTGELFF. Based on the CDR3 plus reference TRBV7-2 and TRBJ2-2, the full variable domain is GAGVSQSPSNKVTEKGKDVELRCDPISGHTALYWYRQSLGQGLEFLIYFQGNSAPDKSGLPSDRFSAERTGGSVSTLTIQRTQQEDSAVYLCASSPATGWNTGELFFGEGSRLTVL.

In DNA form, the CDR3 reads TGTGCCAGCAGTTACTCGGCGGGGGGGGAAGAGACCCAGTACTTC. Encoded protein: CASSYSAGGEETQYF. The J gene is TRBJ2-5, the V gene TRBV6-6; 9 positions agree with TRBD2. With 0 bases clipped from V and 3 bases from J, the junction kept 2 bases outside the gene matches. The germline V gene encodes CDR1 MNHNY and CDR2 SVGAGI (reference sequence). The CDR3 runs to 15 residues.

About this clone itself: An end of the junction does not agree with germline; a read error may underlie this. The rearrangement uses TRBV4-1 and TRBJ2-2; 9 bases are a match to TRBD1. The germline CDR1 and CDR2 sequences are MGHRA and YSYEKL. The CDR3 is made up of 12 amino acids. CDR3 DNA: TGCGCCAGCAGCTTTGACAGGGGGGGAGCTGTTTTT. Protein product: CASSFDRGGAVF.

This chain joins TRBV7-9 and TRBJ2-5, with D unclear. Trimming cost V 6 bases and J 2 bases, with 13 bases left between them. The CDR3 consists of 14 residues. Germline V gene lookup returns CDR1 SEHNR and CDR2 FQNEAQ (reference sequence). The CDR3 coding sequence is TGTGCCAGCAGTCCTTATGGGGTACAAGAGACCCAGTACTTC. Protein sequence: CASSPYGVQETQYF.

Note on this clone: One junction end disagrees with the germline gene, perhaps due to a read error. The V call is TRBV4-1, the J call TRBJ1-2; D possibly corresponds to TRBD1 (6 bases). The germline CDR1 and CDR2 sequences are MGHRA and YSYEKL. The CDR3 loop spans 14 amino acids. DNA of the CDR3: TGTGCCAGCAGACCCAGGGGAGGGGACTATGGCTACACCTTC. Translation gives CASRPRGGDYGYTF.